These 28 T cell receptor beta chains share one sample of origin, sequenced in a study of blood T cell repertoires in COVID-19. Repertoires were generated with immunoSEQ multiplex PCR, while TCRdb's copy carries only in-frame clones and drops some. Seen here are approximately 81,000 clones, around 82% observed once, and the top ten hold less than 8.5%. Sample: peripheral blood. These TCRs come from a human donor in a cohort sampled during active COVID-19.

The chain is built from TRBV19 and TRBJ2-3, with TRBD2 as a possible D gene (6 bases). CDR1 is LNHDA, CDR2 SQIVND, per germline (reference sequence). V lost 1 base and J lost 4, with 12 bases in between. The CDR3 totals 15 residues. CDR3 nucleotide sequence: TGTGCCAGTAGTATAGCGTCTGGAGGGGCAGATACGCAGTATTTT. Its translation is CASSIASGGADTQYF.

The CDR3 DNA sequence: TGTGCCAGCAGCCAAAGGGGCGGAGGGAAGGGCAATCAGCCCCAGCATTTT. It specifies CASSQRGGGKGNQPQHF. This sequence joins TRBV3-1 (or the pseudogene TRBV3-2) and TRBJ1-5; a possible D gene is TRBD1 (5 bases). Germline loops: CDR1 LGHDT, CDR2 YNNKEL (reference sequence). The CDR3 loop spans 17 amino acids. Deletions cut 2 bases from V and 2 bases from J, with 16 bases between.

This clone was counted once. This rearrangement joins TRBV7-6 to TRBJ2-1; D gene unclear. Trimming stripped 5 bases from V and 3 bases from J, with 11 bases between. There are 14 residues in the CDR3. The germline gives CDR1 SGHVS, CDR2 FNYEAQ. In DNA form, the CDR3 reads TGTGCCAGCAGCCCGCAGGTGATCTACAATGAGCAGTTCTTC. This translates into CASSPQVIYNEQFF.

The CDR3 loop reads CATGTSGETLTDTQYF. The CDR3 coding sequence is TGTGCCACCGGGACTAGCGGGGAGACGCTCACAGATACGCAGTATTTT. The chain recombines TRBV10-3 with TRBJ2-3; 13 nucleotides agree with TRBD2. Germline V lookup: CDR1 ENHRY, CDR2 SYGVKD. Trimming cost V 10 bases and J 2 bases; bases outside gene matches: 9. This CDR3 is built from 16 residues.

The chain couples TRBV6-5 to TRBJ2-7; tentative D call: TRBD2 (7 bases). The CDR3 is made up of 16 amino acids. V was pared by 2 bases and J by 0 bases, with 14 bases between. CDR1 and CDR2 (germline): MNHEY, SVGAGI. The CDR3 DNA is TGTGCCAGCAGTTACATGGGAGGGGGATTCTCCTACGAGCAGTACTTC. Translating it yields CASSYMGGGFSYEQYF.

This sequence joins TRBV18 and TRBJ2-4; D is undetermined. The CDR3 is 15 residues long. In germline, CDR1 is KGHSH, CDR2 LQKENI. V dropped 0 bases and J dropped 0 bases, with 6 bases sitting between them. The CDR3 coding sequence is TGTGCCAGCTCACCACCGTCCAAAGCCAAAAACATTCAGTACTTC. This translates into CASSPPSKAKNIQYF.

This rearrangement joins TRBV4-3 to TRBJ2-2; the D is unclear. The CDR3 contains 12 residues. The V and J ends lost 4 bases and 8 bases respectively, with 8 bases between them. From germline, CDR1 is LGHNA and CDR2 YSLEER. CDR3 region: CASSLVRGELFF. The CDR3 coding sequence is TGCGCCAGCAGCCTTGTGAGAGGGGAGCTGTTTTTT.

V and J are TRBV7-2 and TRBJ2-7, with a possible D match to TRBD1 (5 bases). V lost 2 bases, J lost 6 bases, and 11 bases lay in between. Per the germline V gene, CDR1 is SGHTA and CDR2 is FQGNSA. The CDR3 loop spans 13 amino acids. The DNA for the CDR3 is TGTGCCAGCAGCTTAAGTTCAGGGCGCGAGCAGTACTTC. It encodes CASSLSSGREQYF. Looking up the rest from reference TRBV7-2 and TRBJ2-7 gives the full variable domain: GAGVSQSPSNKVTEKGKDVELRCDPISGHTALYWYRQSLGQGLEFLIYFQGNSAPDKSGLPSDRFSAERTGGSVSTLTIQRTQQEDSAVYLCASSLSSGREQYFGPGTRLTVT.

V usage is TRBV4-3 and J usage is TRBJ2-2; 7 bases fit TRBD1. The CDR3 covers 16 residues. Germline V lookup: CDR1 LGHNA, CDR2 YSLEER. With V trimmed by 2 bases and J by 5 bases, 8 bases remained unmatched. CDR3: CASSQSDRVGTGELFF. CDR3 bases: TGCGCCAGCAGCCAATCCGACAGGGTGGGAACCGGGGAGCTGTTTTTT.

The chain has TRBV20-1 and TRBJ2-7; D unresolved. Germline CDR1 is DFQATT and CDR2 is SNEGSKA (reference sequence). Trimming shortened V by 5 bases and J by 2 bases, and 7 bases separated the two germline ends. The CDR3 totals 11 residues. This chain's CDR3 is CSAGTTYEQYF. Here the CDR3 DNA reads TGCAGTGCTGGCACAACCTACGAGCAGTACTTC.

This chain connects TRBV19 to TRBJ2-7; maybe TRBD2 (5 bases). The CDR3 contains 15 residues. Trimming pared 3 bases from V and 3 bases from J, leaving 15 bases between. Germline assignment: CDR1 LNHDA and CDR2 SQIVND (reference sequence). As DNA, the CDR3 is TGTGCCAGTAGTATGAACAGACTAAAAATCTACGAGCAGTACTTC. This encodes CASSMNRLKIYEQYF.

V is TRBV2 and J is TRBJ1-2; 7 bases agree with TRBD1. The CDR3 runs to 13 residues. V was clipped by 5 bases and J by 8 bases; unmatched bases: 8. Germline loops: CDR1 SNHLY, CDR2 FYNNEI. The CDR3 loop reads CASSTTGQGGYTF. CDR3 nucleotides: TGTGCCAGCAGTACGACAGGGCAAGGCGGCTACACCTTC.

The rearrangement uses TRBV28 and TRBJ1-1; D ambiguous. The V end lost 2 bases, the J end lost 1 base, and 11 bases lay between the germline ends. This CDR3 has 15 residues. CDR1 MDHEN and CDR2 SYDVKM come from the germline V gene. The CDR3 region is CASSLKGGRNTEAFF. Here the CDR3 DNA reads TGTGCCAGCAGTTTAAAGGGAGGGAGGAACACTGAAGCTTTCTTT.

The rearrangement uses TRBV6-5 and TRBJ2-7; a weak D match, TRBD2 (7 bases). Trimming removed 6 bases from V and 2 bases from J, with 11 bases in between. This CDR3 spans 13 amino acids. CDR1 is MNHEY, CDR2 SVGAGI, per germline. For the CDR3, the DNA is TGTGCCAGCAGGAGGGAGGGGGCCTACGAGCAGTACTTC. It codes for CASRREGAYEQYF.

This chain uses TRBV19 with TRBJ2-3, with a possible D match to TRBD1 (6 bases). CDR1 is LNHDA and CDR2 is SQIVND in the germline V gene (reference sequence). Between the trimmed V and J ends, which lost 4 bases and 4 bases, there was a span of 15 bases. This CDR3 is built from 15 residues. The CDR3 spells CASSRQETNADTQYF. CDR3 bases: TGTGCCAGTAGTAGACAGGAAACAAACGCAGATACGCAGTATTTT.

This clone was seen a single time. This chain links TRBV6-4 with TRBJ2-6; a possible D gene is TRBD1 (6 bases). Deletions cut 5 bases from V and 0 bases from J, with 11 bases between. CDR1 MRHNA and CDR2 SNTAGT come from the germline V gene. The CDR3 spans 16 residues. As DNA, the CDR3 is TGTGCCAGCAGTCTTACGGACAGCTCTGGGGCCAACGTCCTGACTTTC. This gives the protein CASSLTDSSGANVLTF.

This chain uses TRBV19 with TRBJ2-1; TRBD2 aligns across 8 bases. The CDR3 is 19 amino acids. Germline trimming cut 3 bases from V and 7 bases from J; bases unmatched to any gene: 20. The germline V gene has CDR1 LNHDA and CDR2 SQIVND (reference sequence). CDR3 amino acids: CASSIGWARGAGETNEQFF. CDR3 DNA sequence: TGTGCCAGTAGTATTGGATGGGCCCGTGGAGCGGGAGAAACGAATGAGCAGTTCTTC.

This clone was recorded once. This rearrangement joins TRBV3-1 (or the pseudogene TRBV3-2) to TRBJ1-6; a possible D gene is TRBD1 (6 bases). V was trimmed by 1 base and J by 3 bases, leaving 13 bases between them. This CDR3 spans 17 amino acids. Germline values: CDR1 LGHDT, CDR2 YNNKEL (reference sequence). The CDR3 here is CASSQVSGQFYNSPLHF. CDR3 DNA: TGTGCCAGCAGCCAAGTCTCCGGACAGTTCTATAATTCACCCCTCCACTTT.

The chain uses TRBV4-1 and TRBJ1-2; no clear D gene. The CDR3 is 14 residues long. Germline-derived CDR1 and CDR2 are MGHRA and YSYEKL. V was pared by 4 bases and J by 1 base, with 10 bases between. As DNA, the CDR3 is TGCGCCAGCAGCCGGTTAACATTTAACTATGGCTACACCTTC. The encoded protein is CASSRLTFNYGYTF.

The V call is TRBV5-4, the J call TRBJ2-3; 12 bases align to TRBD2. The CDR3 loop spans 16 amino acids. V lost 4 bases, J lost 3 bases, and 6 bases stayed unmatched. CDR1 is SGHNT and CDR2 is YYREEE in the germline V gene (reference sequence). As DNA, the CDR3 is TGTGCCAGCAGCGTGCCTCTAGCGGGGGGGACAGATACGCAGTATTTT. Its protein is CASSVPLAGGTDTQYF.

The DNA for the CDR3 is TGTGCCATCAGTGGGACCGGGGGTTCAACTAATGAAAAACTGTTTTTT. Protein product: CAISGTGGSTNEKLFF. The rearrangement links TRBV10-3 to TRBJ1-4; a possible D gene is TRBD1 (5 bases). CDR3 length: 16 residues. The germline gives CDR1 ENHRY, CDR2 SYGVKD. The V and J ends lost 4 bases and 0 bases respectively, with 12 bases between them.

V gene TRBV12-2 combines with J gene TRBJ2-7; TRBD2, the table's D call, was not compared with the DNA. TRBV12-2 is noted as a pseudogene. The CDR3 runs to 15 residues. CDR3 amino acids: CASRPAGTRHYEQYF. As DNA, the CDR3 is TGTGCAAGTCGTCCTGCTGGGACTAGGCACTACGAGCAGTACTTC.

A note on this clone: The same CDR3 arises from other DNA sequences in this sample as well. The V gene is TRBV9, the J gene TRBJ1-3; perhaps TRBD1 as D (5 bases). Between the trimmed V and J ends, which lost 0 bases and 2 bases, there was a span of 9 bases. Germline lookup yields CDR1 SGDLS and CDR2 YYNGEE. This CDR3 spans 15 amino acids. The CDR3 DNA reads as TGTGCCAGCAGCGTAGGCCAGGGAACTGGAAACACCATATATTTT. It translates to CASSVGQGTGNTIYF.

This chain connects TRBV9 to TRBJ2-7; D unresolved. The CDR3 is made up of 16 amino acids. Germline CDR1 SGDLS, CDR2 YYNGEE. The ends were cut back, 0 bases at V and 2 bases at J, with 15 bases in the middle. CDR3 in DNA: TGTGCCAGCAGCGTAGATGGCCAGATTGCAACCTACGAGCAGTACTTC. Residues: CASSVDGQIATYEQYF.

The chain couples TRBV10-3 to TRBJ2-7; 9 positions match TRBD1. J gave up 4 bases and V 10 bases, and 5 bases lay outside the gene matches. From germline, CDR1 is ENHRY and CDR2 SYGVKD. The CDR3 covers 12 residues. This chain's CDR3 is CATTGGRYEQYF. The CDR3 DNA reads as TGTGCCACCACAGGGGGCCGTTACGAGCAGTACTTC.

This clone was seen many times. The chain has TRBV18 and TRBJ2-7; 10 bases line up with TRBD2. The V and J ends lost 0 bases and 1 base, in that order; junction bases with no gene match: 3. Looked up from germline, CDR1 is KGHSH and CDR2 is LQKENI. The CDR3 is made up of 16 amino acids. The CDR3 region has the DNA TGTGCCAGCTCACCACCCGAACTAGCGGGATCCTACGAGCAGTACTTC. Protein product: CASSPPELAGSYEQYF.

This chain connects TRBV7-9 to TRBJ2-5; 8 bases line up with TRBD2. The ends lost 3 bases at V and 3 bases at J; junction bases unmatched: 3. Germline V gene data show CDR1 as SEHNR and CDR2 as FQNEAQ (reference sequence). The CDR3 runs to 14 residues. CDR3 sequence reads: CASSLGLVKETQYF. For the CDR3, the DNA is TGTGCCAGCAGCTTGGGACTAGTGAAAGAGACCCAGTACTTC.

The chain links TRBV19 to TRBJ1-4; D not certain. The CDR3 runs to 14 residues. Germline CDR1 LNHDA, CDR2 SQIVND (reference sequence). Between the trimmed V and J ends, which lost 3 bases and 0 bases, there was a span of 5 bases. In DNA, the CDR3 is TGTGCCAGTAGTATCACAGCAACTAATGAAAAACTGTTTTTT. Translating it yields CASSITATNEKLFF.